The clone carrying this TCR beta chain was observed a handful of times. What it binds is not known. This sample is drawn from a study of beta chain features in type 1 diabetes. Study-wide results and caveats: Shorter TCRB CDR3s, moderately but significantly so, were found in Type 1 diabetes patients in all four CD4+ subsets.

Since all of the isolated RNA was reverse transcribed, expressed TCRB transcripts were what got sequenced. Method: immunoSEQ multiplex PCR; TCRdb's copy keeps in-frame clones and lacks some. The sample lists 130,000 or so clones; 9% were seen once. The material sequenced was central memory CD4+ T cells from blood. The source is a man aged 25-45 years with type 1 diabetes.

Written as DNA, the CDR3 is TGTGCCTGGATGCGGGGCGGGGGATACAATGAGCAGTTCTTC. Its translation: CAWMRGGGYNEQFF. The chain combines TRBV30 with TRBJ2-1; TRBD2 agrees at 7 bases. Germline values: CDR1 GTSNPN, CDR2 SVGIG (reference sequence). CDR3 length equals 14 residues. J was trimmed by 4 bases and V by 4 bases; bases with no gene match: 7.